The subject of this entry is one T cell receptor beta chain. This clone occurred once. This receptor's antigen is unknown. At one end the junction does not follow the germline gene, possibly because of a read error. This specimen includes other DNA sequences encoding the same CDR3. The CDR1 and CDR2 encoded by the germline V gene are SGDLS and YYNGEE. The CDR3 numbers 17 residues from cysteine through phenylalanine. Only the CDR3 part of the read is kept: 51 bases, read in frame from the first base. This specimen belongs to a study of circulating and synovial CD4+ cells in juvenile arthritis (dated by TCRdb to the mid-2010s). At the level of the whole study: TCRbeta CDR3 repertoires of circulating HLA-DR+ CD4 T cells, bulk blood CD4 T cells and synovial CD4 T cells were compared within each patient. The goal of repertoire sequencing was to confirm that a circulating synovial-like CD4 T cell subset was enriched in synovial clonotypes.

Donors of the sequenced samples were patients with active juvenile idiopathic arthritis. Cells were sorted right after thawing, and dead cells were excluded with Live/Dead Fixable Near-IR Stain. Libraries were constructed by the immunoSEQ multiplex PCR assay. An external provider performed TCRbeta CDR3 sequencing as a commercial service. Turning to the authors' computational methods: The analyses relied on productive nucleotide sequences along with amino acid sequences obtained through in silico translation. Diversity was quantified by Renyi entropy over a range of alpha values, with sample size equalised by taking the median of 200 repeated subsamples. Pairwise repertoire distance was calculated as one minus the Chao-modified Jaccard index to correct for under-sampling and was used for clustering. Frequency-weighted overlap with synovial clonotypes was computed over 200 sample sizes, 200 draws without replacement each, and reported at the smaller sample's size. The table was pulled from immuneACCESS by TCRdb, which kept in-frame rearrangements only. Such tables lose some clones; where checked, under half of the loss comes from unresolved V genes, and the rest has no known cause. Clonal size and the V and J genes are those of that table, whereas D and trimming came from the DNA. This sample is represented by 30,000 to 35,000 clones; 95% to 96% of them were singletons. Approximately 0.18% of the sample goes to the ten largest clones.

Points the paper makes about the study in general: Compared with bulk blood CD4 repertoires, both the synovial and the circulating pathogenic-like lymphocyte repertoires were less diverse, and some CPL samples were as oligoclonal as synovium. Because overlap with synovium was found to increase with sequencing depth, the full repertoire overlap was likely underestimated by the measured shared-clonotype fractions. Because T cell genome counts in CPL samples and bulk blood CD4 samples differed by at least an order of magnitude, sample-size effects were addressed. The difference between circulating pathogenic-like lymphocytes and bulk blood T cells was not detected by traditional Vbeta family usage analysis. Circulating pathogenic-like lymphocytes were found to cluster with synovial T cells, and a substantially higher fraction of CDR3 sequences was shared with synovium by circulating pathogenic-like lymphocytes than by bulk blood.

The chain employs TRBV9 and TRBJ1-6; no D gene is confidently identified. The sample taken for sequencing was CD4+ T cells from blood. The clonotype comes from a human donor with juvenile idiopathic arthritis. CDR3 region: CASSVATGGGKNSPLHF. The nucleotide sequence is TGTGCCAGCAGCGTAGCTACCGGCGGAGGGAAAAATTCCCCCCTCCACTTT.